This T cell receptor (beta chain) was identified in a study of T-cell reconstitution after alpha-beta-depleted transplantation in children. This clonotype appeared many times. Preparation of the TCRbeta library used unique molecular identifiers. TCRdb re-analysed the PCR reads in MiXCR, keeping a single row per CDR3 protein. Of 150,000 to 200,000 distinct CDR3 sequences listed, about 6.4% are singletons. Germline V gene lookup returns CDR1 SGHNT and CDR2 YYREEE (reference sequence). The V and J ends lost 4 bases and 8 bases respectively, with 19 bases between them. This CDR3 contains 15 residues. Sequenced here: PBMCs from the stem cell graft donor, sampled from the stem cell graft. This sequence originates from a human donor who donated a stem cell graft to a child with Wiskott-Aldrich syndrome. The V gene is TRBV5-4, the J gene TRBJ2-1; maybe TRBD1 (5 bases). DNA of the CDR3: TGTGCCAGCAGCCCATTCCCAGCTCAGGGTGATGAGCAGTTCTTC. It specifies CASSPFPAQGDEQFF. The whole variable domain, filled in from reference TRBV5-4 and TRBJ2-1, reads ETGVTQSPTHLIKTRGQQVTLRCSSQSGHNTVSWYQQALGQGPQFIFQYYREEENGRGNFPPRFSGLQFPNYSSELNVNALELDDSALYLCASSPFPAQGDEQFFGPGTRLTVL.